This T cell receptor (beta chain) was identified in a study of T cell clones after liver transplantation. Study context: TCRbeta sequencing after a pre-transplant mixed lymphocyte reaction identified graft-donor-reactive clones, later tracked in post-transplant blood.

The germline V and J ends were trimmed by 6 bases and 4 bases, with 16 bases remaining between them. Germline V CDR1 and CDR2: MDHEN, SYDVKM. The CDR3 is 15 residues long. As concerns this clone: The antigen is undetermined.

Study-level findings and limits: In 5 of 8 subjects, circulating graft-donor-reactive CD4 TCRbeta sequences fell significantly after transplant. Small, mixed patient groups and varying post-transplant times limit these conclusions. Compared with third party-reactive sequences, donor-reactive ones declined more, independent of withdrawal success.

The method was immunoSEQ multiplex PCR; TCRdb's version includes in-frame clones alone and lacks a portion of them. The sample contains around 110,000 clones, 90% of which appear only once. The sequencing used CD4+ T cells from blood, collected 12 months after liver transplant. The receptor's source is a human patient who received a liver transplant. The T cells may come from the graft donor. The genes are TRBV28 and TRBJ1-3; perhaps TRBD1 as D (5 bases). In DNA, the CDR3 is TGTGCCAGCAGCTCACCACCAGGGAGGGGAAACACCATATATTTT. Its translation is CASSSPPGRGNTIYF.